The sequence of this TCR beta chain was determined in a study of blood T cell repertoires in COVID-19. About the research overall: Samples representing acute and convalescent COVID-19 were sourced from the United States, Italy and Spain. Sources were T cells, B-cell-depleted T cells, or PBMCs; the material itself was cDNA or gDNA.

This clone was seen more than once but under ten times. Data came from immunoSEQ multiplex PCR; TCRdb stores just in-frame clones and leaves some out. There are a few hundred thousand clones in the sample; roughly 88% occur only once, and roughly 0.94% lies in the top ten. Seattle participants joined during active infection and were tracked over time. Germline V gene lookup returns CDR1 SGHTA and CDR2 FQGNSA. V lost 5 bases and J lost 4, with 17 bases in between. This CDR3 comprises 15 residues. The chain carries TRBV7-2 and TRBJ2-5, with D unresolved. This TCR was recovered from a human donor with COVID-19, enrolled during active disease. The donor label of this sample is uncertain. The specimen was peripheral blood. CDR3 in amino acids: CASSLFSGFRETQYF. The CDR3 region has the DNA TGTGCCAGCAGCCTATTTTCCGGGTTTCGAGAGACCCAGTACTTC.